The 10 T cell receptor beta chains below all came from one sample that was sequenced in a study of blood T cell repertoires in COVID-19. Sequenced by immunoSEQ multiplex PCR; TCRdb stores in-frame clones only, minus some. This table holds fewer than 200,000 clones, under 80% found once. The sequenced sample consisted of peripheral blood. Every receptor here comes from a woman of 80 years or more with acute or convalescent COVID-19.

The J gene is TRBJ1-3, the V gene TRBV28; D uncertain. The CDR3 length is 14 residues. The germline V gene has CDR1 MDHEN and CDR2 SYDVKM. Trimming pared 7 bases from V and 0 bases from J, leaving 10 bases between. The CDR3 DNA reads as TGTGCCAGCAACCAAGCGAACTCTGGAAACACCATATATTTT. Translating it yields CASNQANSGNTIYF.

The gene calls are TRBV5-1 and TRBJ1-3; 7 bases map to TRBD1. CDR1 is SGHRS and CDR2 is YFSETQ in the germline V gene. With V trimmed by 2 bases and J by 3 bases, 2 bases remained unmatched. CDR3 length: 14 amino acids. The CDR3 DNA is TGCGCCAGCAGCTTCGGACAGGTTGGAAACACCATATATTTT. It is translated as CASSFGQVGNTIYF.

The CDR3 DNA sequence: TGTGCCAGCAGTGGTCGGACAGAATGGTCGCGCGGCTCCTACGAGCAGTACTTC. It translates to CASSGRTEWSRGSYEQYF. The rearrangement uses TRBV2 and TRBJ2-7; a weak D match, TRBD1 (6 bases). CDR1 is SNHLY and CDR2 is FYNNEI in the germline V gene. Trimming removed 4 bases from V and 0 bases from J, with 22 bases in between. This CDR3 contains 18 residues.

The CDR3 nucleotides read TGTGCCAGCAGCTTGGGCCCTAGCCGGACGTATAATTCACCCCTCCACTTT. It codes for CASSLGPSRTYNSPLHF. The chain carries TRBV11-2 and TRBJ1-6; D gene uncertain. V was cut by 3 bases and J by 4 bases, with 16 bases left in between. The CDR3 has 17 amino acids. Germline V gene data show CDR1 as SGHAT and CDR2 as FQNNGV.

V is TRBV28 and J is TRBJ2-7; D unclear. The CDR3 is made up of 12 amino acids. Germline V gives CDR1 MDHEN, CDR2 SYDVKM. V was trimmed by 2 bases and J by 3 bases, leaving 5 bases between them. The CDR3 sequence: CASSLNGYEQYF. The CDR3, as DNA: TGTGCCAGCAGTTTAAACGGCTACGAGCAGTACTTC. Variable domain in full (rest from reference TRBV28 and TRBJ2-7): DVKVTQSSRYLVKRTGEKVFLECVQDMDHENMFWYRQDPGLGLRLIYFSYDVKMKEKGDIPEGYSVSREKKERFSLILESASTNQTSMYLCASSLNGYEQYFGPGTRLTVT.

The gene calls are TRBV6-5 and TRBJ2-1; maybe TRBD2 (6 bases). Germline loops: CDR1 MNHEY, CDR2 SVGAGI. This CDR3 comprises 13 residues. V was pared by 5 bases and J by 8 bases, with 13 bases between. The CDR3 reads CASSRGTPDEQFF. The CDR3 DNA reads as TGTGCCAGCAGTCGCGGGACTCCTGATGAGCAGTTCTTC.

This chain joins TRBV7-6 and TRBJ2-2; 9 nucleotides agree with TRBD2. The CDR3 covers 18 residues. The V and J ends lost 5 bases and 4 bases, in that order; junction bases with no gene match: 14. Germline assignment: CDR1 SGHVS and CDR2 FNYEAQ. CDR3 region: CASSLGTSILRGTGELFF. Written as DNA, the CDR3 is TGTGCCAGCAGCCTCGGGACTAGCATACTTCGGGGCACCGGGGAGCTGTTTTTT. The variable domain in full, completed from reference TRBV7-6 and TRBJ2-2, reads GAGVSQSPRYKVTKRGQDVALRCDPISGHVSLYWYRQALGQGPEFLTYFNYEAQQDKSGLPNDRFSAERPEGSISTLTIQRTEQRDSAMYRCASSLGTSILRGTGELFFGEGSRLTVL.

The chain combines TRBV28 with TRBJ1-1; D unresolved. Germline V gene data show CDR1 as MDHEN and CDR2 as SYDVKM. The CDR3 has 14 amino acids. V lost 5 bases to trimming and J lost 4 bases, with 14 bases between them. The CDR3 nucleotides read TGTGCCAGCAGTACCCCTGGCCGGGGCACTGAAGCTTTCTTT. Protein product: CASSTPGRGTEAFF.

The sample holds a few counts of this clone. The genes are TRBV28 and TRBJ2-1, with 9 nucleotides matching TRBD1. This CDR3 contains 15 residues. The V gene end was trimmed by 6 bases and the J gene end by 1 base; junction bases not matched to a gene: 4. Germline V gene sequence: CDR1 MDHEN, CDR2 SYDVKM. For the CDR3, the DNA is TGTGCCAGCAGAACGGGACAGGGTTCCTACAATGAGCAGTTCTTC. It codes for CASRTGQGSYNEQFF. Variable domain in full (rest from reference TRBV28 and TRBJ2-1): DVKVTQSSRYLVKRTGEKVFLECVQDMDHENMFWYRQDPGLGLRLIYFSYDVKMKEKGDIPEGYSVSREKKERFSLILESASTNQTSMYLCASRTGQGSYNEQFFGPGTRLTVL.

The rearrangement uses TRBV20-1 and TRBJ2-5, with D unclear. The CDR3 totals 10 residues. CDR1 and CDR2 (germline): DFQATT, SNEGSKA (reference sequence). V was pared by 1 base and J by 9 bases, with 6 bases between. CDR3 in DNA: TGCAGTGCTAGAGGTTTCGCCCAGTACTTC. Residues: CSARGFAQYF.